The source of this T cell receptor beta chain is a study of glioma-infiltrating T cells after dendritic cell vaccination. Repertoires were generated with immunoSEQ multiplex PCR, while TCRdb's copy carries only in-frame clones and drops some. The sample consists of tens of thousands of clones, approximately 80% of them appearing once. The TCR was taken from a human donor with glioblastoma. The sequenced sample was blood, obtained before dendritic cell vaccination.

The DNA of the CDR3 is TGCGCCAGCAGCCACCCACCCGGACTTGCGCAAGAGACCCAGTACTTC. The encoded protein is CASSHPPGLAQETQYF. This chain joins TRBV4-1 and TRBJ2-5, with D perhaps matching TRBD2 (5 bases). CDR1 is MGHRA, CDR2 YSYEKL, per germline. The CDR3 consists of 16 residues. V was shortened by 3 bases and J by 2 bases, with 16 bases between the two germline ends.